This TCR beta chain was captured by sequencing in a study of blood T cell repertoires in COVID-19. Study as a whole: From the United States, Italy and Spain came samples of acute and convalescent COVID-19. In each case, the material was cDNA or gDNA derived from T cells, B-cell-depleted T cells, or PBMCs.

Original data processing: Quantification of nucleated cells was approximated via reference gene primer amplification. The protocol was immunoSEQ multiplex PCR, while the TCRdb copy is restricted to in-frame clones and leaves out a portion. The DNA gave D and trimming, while V, J and clone size come from that table. The sample includes about 100,000 clones, approximately 80% of them seen just once. Germline values: CDR1 MNHEY, CDR2 SVGAGI. The CDR3 length is 12 residues. V lost 7 bases to trimming and J lost 7 bases; unmatched junction nucleotides: 5. The sequence derives from a woman in her 70s with acute or convalescent COVID-19. The chain joins TRBV6-5 to TRBJ1-2; 8 bases map to TRBD1. The sequenced sample was peripheral blood. The CDR3 here is CASTDRAAGYTF. In DNA form, the CDR3 reads TGTGCCAGCACGGACAGGGCAGCTGGCTACACCTTC.